Listed below are T cell receptor beta chains from one sample, sequenced in a study of chemoradiotherapy in HPV16-positive cancers. Clones were sequenced by immunoSEQ multiplex PCR, and TCRdb holds only the in-frame ones, with some missing. The table lists 36,000 or so clones, around three quarters of them singletons. Sequencing used blood, obtained from a patient who underwent chemoradiotherapy. The source is a human donor with HPV-associated anogenital cancer. CDR3s include the opening cysteine and the closing phenylalanine or tryptophan. A D gene is named only where the DNA matches it firmly. Some rows have no size entry. The others give once, few or many, or a class for an expanded clone.

d_gene	abundance	v_gene	j_gene	CDR3nt	CDR3aa
NA	once	TRBV11-2	TRBJ1-1	TGTGCCAGCAGCACGGCCGGCGCCGGGACTGAAGCTTTCTTT	CASSTAGAGTEAFF
NA	NA	TRBV10-1	TRBJ2-2	TGCGCCACTAGAGTAAGGCGGGACACCGGGGAGCTGTTTTTT	CATRVRRDTGELFF
NA	NA	TRBV29-1	TRBJ2-3	TGCAGCGTTGAAGACCCAAGAGGAAGGGCGAGGCAAGATACGCAGTATTTT	CSVEDPRGRARQDTQYF
TRBD2	NA	TRBV30	TRBJ2-3	TGTGCCTGGAGCTCAGGACTAGCGGGACCAGATACGCAGTATTTT	CAWSSGLAGPDTQYF
NA	NA	TRBV5-1	TRBJ2-7	TGCGCCAGCAGCTTGGCCGGGGTCGGGTTCGGCGAGCAGTACTTC	CASSLAGVGFGEQYF
TRBD2	NA	TRBV4-1	TRBJ2-5	TGCGCCAGCAGCCATTCCAGACTAGCGTTAGGGACCCAGTACTTC	CASSHSRLALGTQYF
TRBD1	NA	TRBV5-4	TRBJ2-1	TGTGCCAGCAGCCCTCCGGGACAGCTTCTACGGGAGCAGTTCTTC	CASSPPGQLLREQFF
NA	once	TRBV7-9	TRBJ2-3	TGTGCCAGCAGCTTAGGGGTAGTTGCAGATACGCAGTATTTT	CASSLGVVADTQYF
NA	few	TRBV5-1	TRBJ1-3	TGCGCCAGCAGCCTACGAGGGTCCGGAAACACCATATATTTT	CASSLRGSGNTIYF
NA	once	TRBV6-1	TRBJ1-1	TGTGCCAGTTCAACCAGTACAAGAAACACTGAAGCTTTCTTT	CASSTSTRNTEAFF
NA	NA	TRBV18	TRBJ2-7	TGTGCCAGCTCACCAGGATACGAGCAGTACTTC	CASSPGYEQYF
NA	NA	TRBV11-2	TRBJ2-5	TGTGCCAGCAGCTTATTACAGGAGACCCAGTACTTC	CASSLLQETQYF
TRBD1	once	TRBV19	TRBJ2-7	TGTGCCAGTAGCCAAGATGGCGACAGGGGGCTCCCAGGCGAGCAGTACTTC	CASSQDGDRGLPGEQYF
NA	NA	TRBV19	TRBJ2-7	TGTGCCAGTAGCCCGTATGGGCAGGTAGCCTACGAGCAGTACTTC	CASSPYGQVAYEQYF
NA	NA	TRBV9	TRBJ2-2	TGTGCCAGCAGCCCCGATTGGGACACCGGGGAGCTGTTTTTT	CASSPDWDTGELFF
NA	NA	TRBV5-6	TRBJ1-2	TGTGCCAGCAGCTTAAACCCGGGTTCCAACCTTAACTATGGCTACACCTTC	CASSLNPGSNLNYGYTF
NA	NA	TRBV5-1	TRBJ2-7	TGCGCCAGCAGTTCAGGGGATCGTTACGAGCAGTACTTC	CASSSGDRYEQYF
NA	NA	TRBV30	TRBJ2-7	TGTGCCTGGAGTGCGGGGGTCCTCTACGAGCAGTACTTC	CAWSAGVLYEQYF
NA	NA	TRBV7-2	TRBJ2-7	TGTGCCAGCAGCTCGGGTGCGGAGTACGAGCAGTACTTC	CASSSGAEYEQYF
TRBD1	NA	TRBV7-9	TRBJ2-2	TGTGCCAGCAGCTTATTGGGGACAGGTATTTACACCGGGGAGCTGTTTTTT	CASSLLGTGIYTGELFF
NA	few	TRBV7-2	TRBJ2-7	TGTGCCAGCAGCTTAGCGGGGGGTGGCTACGAGCAGTACTTC	CASSLAGGGYEQYF
NA	NA	TRBV7-6	TRBJ1-1	TGTGCCAGCTCTGGGACGCAGAACACTGAAGCTTTCTTT	CASSGTQNTEAFF
TRBD1	NA	TRBV5-1	TRBJ1-5	TGCGCCAGCAGCTTGGGGGACAGCTCAAATCAGCCCCAGCATTTT	CASSLGDSSNQPQHF
NA	NA	TRBV19	TRBJ1-5	TGTGCCAGTAGTATAGGGACGGGCAATCAGCCCCAGCATTTT	CASSIGTGNQPQHF
NA	NA	TRBV5-4	TRBJ1-2	TGTGCCAGCAGCTTGGACGGGTATGGCTACACCTTC	CASSLDGYGYTF